Shown below are 23 T cell receptor beta chains from a single sample sequenced in a study of blood T cells in healthy people across ages. For the second PCR, which ran for about 7 to 11 cycles, a sample-barcoded 5' primer and a J-beta primer mix were used. One entry per CDR3 protein results from TCRdb running MiXCR on the 5' RACE reads. The profile shows approximately 800,000 distinct CDR3 sequences, less than 80% of them singletons. Sequencing input: blood. These receptors were taken from a man younger than 45 in good health.

The gene calls are TRBV14 and TRBJ2-5, with D unclear. The germline V gene encodes CDR1 SGHDN and CDR2 FVKESK. The CDR3 totals 15 residues. V dropped 1 base and J dropped 1 base, with 10 bases sitting between them. The CDR3 DNA follows: TGTGCCAGCAGCCAAGCATGGGGTCCCCAAGAGACCCAGTACTTC. It translates to CASSQAWGPQETQYF.

This clonotype appeared a few times. This rearrangement joins TRBV20-1 to TRBJ2-1; D unclear. Germline CDR1 DFQATT, CDR2 SNEGSKA (reference sequence). The CDR3 runs to 11 residues. V lost 4 bases and J lost 4, with 5 bases in between. The CDR3 DNA reads TGCAGTGCTACCAAGTACAATGAGCAGTTCTTC. This codes for CSATKYNEQFF.

This clonotype was detected once. At one end, the junction sequence differs from germline, possibly due to a read error. V usage is TRBV7-2 and J usage is TRBJ2-1; 7 bases fit TRBD2. The CDR3 has 15 amino acids. Germline CDR1 reads SGHTA; CDR2 reads FQGNSA. CDR3: CASGLLGGSYNEQFF. The CDR3 coding sequence is TGTGCCAGCGGCTTATTAGGCGGGAGTTACAATGAGCAGTTCTTC.

The chain carries TRBV5-1 and TRBJ2-4, with 8 bases fitting TRBD1. CDR3 size: 15 residues. V lost 5 bases to trimming and J lost 6 bases; unmatched junction nucleotides: 10. CDR1 and CDR2 from the germline V gene are SGHRS and YFSETQ. CDR3 in amino acids: CASSPRTGLGNIQYF. The CDR3 DNA follows: TGCGCCAGCAGTCCTAGGACAGGGCTGGGAAACATTCAGTACTTC.

The rearrangement links TRBV6-2 or TRBV6-3 to TRBJ2-1; D ambiguous. Germline V gives CDR1 MNHEY, CDR2 SVGEGT. V shed 4 bases and J shed 0 bases, with 7 bases lying between them. This CDR3 has 14 residues. The CDR3 coding sequence is TGTGCCAGCAGTTCCCGGCCCTCCTACAATGAGCAGTTCTTC. This translates into CASSSRPSYNEQFF.

This clonotype was picked up a small number of times. The chain is built from TRBV20-1 and TRBJ1-4; D is possibly TRBD1 (5 bases). In germline, CDR1 is DFQATT, CDR2 SNEGSKA (reference sequence). V lost 0 bases and J lost 7, with 12 bases in between. The CDR3 loop spans 14 amino acids. CDR3 nucleotides: TGCAGTGCTAGAGATGTGAATAGGGGTGAAAAACTGTTTTTT. As protein: CSARDVNRGEKLFF.

This chain links TRBV9 with TRBJ2-5; D remains unclear. Germline V lookup: CDR1 SGDLS, CDR2 YYNGEE. This CDR3 has 14 residues. Trimming stripped 0 bases from V and 4 bases from J, with 10 bases between. The CDR3 nucleotides read TGTGCCAGCAGCGTAGCTCCCCAGGTAGAGACCCAGTACTTC. Protein sequence: CASSVAPQVETQYF.

Only a few counts were recorded for this clonotype. This chain links TRBV15 with TRBJ2-7, with D possibly matching TRBD2 (6 bases). The CDR3 covers 16 residues. V was pared by 1 base and J by 0 bases, with 13 bases between. The V gene's germline CDR1 is LNHNV and CDR2 YYDKDF (reference sequence). The CDR3 DNA reads as TGTGCCACCAGCAGAGTTGCGGGGCATAGCTCCTACGAGCAGTACTTC. Its protein is CATSRVAGHSSYEQYF.

The chain joins TRBV5-5 to TRBJ2-7; 7 bases match TRBD2. The CDR3 is made up of 13 amino acids. Germline V gene sequence: CDR1 SGHKS, CDR2 YYEKEE (reference sequence). The V gene end was trimmed by 4 bases and the J gene end by 3 bases; junction bases not matched to a gene: 4. The CDR3 loop reads CASSLGLLYEQYF. CDR3 bases: TGTGCCAGCAGCCTGGGACTACTCTACGAGCAGTACTTC.

The chain is built from TRBV4-3 and TRBJ2-4; D is uncertain. CDR1 is LGHNA, CDR2 YSLEER, per germline. The CDR3 runs to 12 residues. Trimming took 4 bases from V and 15 from J, leaving 16 bases between them. The CDR3 nucleotides are TGCGCCAGCAGCCTAATGCAGGCTACTCGGTACTTC. Residues: CASSLMQATRYF.

V gene TRBV6-1 combines with J gene TRBJ2-1, with 9 bases that match TRBD1. The junction had 15 bases not matched to a gene; V was cut back by 7 bases and J by 5 bases. This CDR3 spans 17 amino acids. Germline lookup yields CDR1 MNHNS and CDR2 SASEGT. Here the CDR3 reads CASNKPSPGQGHNEQFF. The CDR3 DNA is TGTGCCAGCAACAAACCCTCTCCGGGACAGGGACACAATGAGCAGTTCTTC.

The genes are TRBV6-1 and TRBJ2-3; a weak D match, TRBD1 (6 bases). V lost 4 bases to trimming and J lost 3 bases, with 20 bases between them. The V gene's germline CDR1 is MNHNS and CDR2 SASEGT. CDR3 length: 17 amino acids. The CDR3 sequence: CASSGISNGQGTDTQYF. DNA for the CDR3: TGTGCCAGCAGTGGGATTTCGAATGGGCAGGGGACAGATACGCAGTATTTT.

The CDR3 nucleotides are TGTGCCAGCAGCTTACCAGCGGGGGACTACGAGCAGTACTTC. As protein: CASSLPAGDYEQYF. The J gene is TRBJ2-7, the V gene TRBV5-5, with TRBD2 identical over 8 bases. Germline loops: CDR1 SGHKS, CDR2 YYEKEE (reference sequence). The V segment lost 2 bases and the J segment 3 bases; nucleotides outside the gene matches: 4. CDR3 length: 14 amino acids.

The rearrangement links TRBV29-1 to TRBJ2-7; 9 bases fit TRBD2. This CDR3 is built from 13 residues. The V and J ends lost 4 bases and 7 bases, in that order; junction bases with no gene match: 8. Germline V gives CDR1 SQVTM, CDR2 ANQGSEA. CDR3 sequence (DNA): TGCAGCGTTGCCCCCATGAGCGGGGGGGAGCAGTACTTC. Its translation is CSVAPMSGGEQYF.

With regard to this clonotype: A read error is likely, as this CDR3 ends without the conserved phenylalanine or tryptophan. The CDR3, as DNA: TGTGCCATCAGTGACCAGCGGGAGGAGGGCAAAAACATTCAGTACCTC. It is translated as CAISDQREEGKNIQYL. This chain connects TRBV10-3 to TRBJ2-4; 9 bases agree with TRBD2. The CDR3 runs to 16 residues. The germline gives CDR1 ENHRY, CDR2 SYGVKD. V lost 3 bases and J lost 3; bases outside the gene matches: 6.

This clonotype occurred a few times. The chain links TRBV12-3 or TRBV12-4 to TRBJ2-7; 13 bases match TRBD2. After removal of 4 bases from V and 9 bases from J, the junction contained 3 bases not matched to a gene. The CDR3 sequence is 13 residues long. The CDR3 region has the DNA TGTGCCAGCAGTTCTAGGACTAGCGGGGGGCAGTACTTC. This encodes CASSSRTSGGQYF.

The chain is built from TRBV4-2 and TRBJ2-1, with TRBD2 matching 10 bases. Trimming at V came to 1 base and at J to 8 bases, leaving 8 bases not matched to a gene. Per the germline V gene, CDR1 is LGHNA and CDR2 is YNFKEQ. This CDR3 is 16 amino acids long. The CDR3 sequence: CASSQGGAGGRDEQFF. The CDR3, as DNA: TGTGCCAGCAGCCAAGGAGGAGCGGGGGGGCGAGATGAGCAGTTCTTC.

This chain joins TRBV12-3 or TRBV12-4 and TRBJ1-2; D may be TRBD1 (5 bases). The CDR3 covers 11 residues. V was trimmed by 6 bases and J by 8 bases, leaving 10 bases between them. This CDR3 reads CASRGRGGYTF. CDR3 in DNA: TGTGCCAGCAGGGGACGGGGGGGCTACACCTTC.

This clonotype was seen just once. This chain uses TRBV20-1 with TRBJ2-7, with TRBD1 matching over 7 bases. The CDR3 loop spans 15 amino acids. The junction had 10 bases not matched to a gene; V was cut back by 0 bases and J by 5 bases. CDR1 and CDR2 from the germline V gene are DFQATT and SNEGSKA (reference sequence). The CDR3 sequence is CSARDDKQGNDEQYF. CDR3 bases: TGCAGTGCTAGAGACGATAAACAGGGGAACGACGAGCAGTACTTC.

The chain carries TRBV12-3 or TRBV12-4 and TRBJ2-4; 7 bases align to TRBD2. Germline trimming cut 6 bases from V and 6 bases from J; bases unmatched to any gene: 5. The CDR3 spans 13 residues. The CDR3 loop reads CASSPGGINIQYF. The CDR3 DNA is TGTGCCAGCAGCCCCGGGGGGATAAACATTCAGTACTTC.

Only a few counts were recorded for this clonotype. Here the CDR3 reads CASRFGGALNEQFF. CDR3 in DNA: TGTGCCAGCAGATTCGGGGGGGCCCTCAATGAGCAGTTCTTC. The chain links TRBV6-2 or TRBV6-3 to TRBJ2-1, with 8 nucleotides matching TRBD2. The CDR3 has 14 residues. Losses at the gene ends were 6 bases for V and 6 bases for J; bases not matched to a gene: 7. Germline V lookup: CDR1 MNHEY, CDR2 SVGEGT.

The chain has TRBV4-3 and TRBJ2-6; TRBD1 aligns across 10 bases. Germline CDR1 LGHNA, CDR2 YSLEER. The CDR3 runs 22 residues. Unmatched junction bases numbered 22, after V lost 4 bases and J lost 4 bases. CDR3 region: CASSLSPLVPGQGNLGANVLTF. The CDR3 bases are TGCGCCAGCAGCCTCTCACCTTTGGTACCGGGACAGGGGAATTTGGGGGCCAACGTCCTGACTTTC.

The chain uses TRBV20-1 and TRBJ2-7; D unresolved. The CDR3 runs to 13 residues. CDR1 and CDR2 (germline): DFQATT, SNEGSKA (reference sequence). V lost 5 bases, J lost 0 bases, and 11 bases lay in between. The CDR3: CSALPESSYEQYF. The CDR3 nucleotides read TGCAGTGCTCTACCTGAAAGCTCCTACGAGCAGTACTTC.